These 24 T cell receptor beta chains originate from one sample sequenced in a study of blood T cell repertoires in COVID-19 (dated by TCRdb to 2019 to 2021). Receptors were amplified or captured by the immunoSEQ multiplex PCR assay. Entries here come from immuneACCESS through TCRdb and include only in-frame sequences with V and J called. Some clones fail to appear in such tables; in the studies checked, an unresolved V gene covers under half of the shortfall, and the cause of the remainder is unknown. This sample is represented by approximately 25,000 clones; about 72% of them were singletons. The top ten constitute approximately 40% of the sample. Sequencing was done on a sample of peripheral blood. Every receptor here comes from a woman of 80 years or more with acute or convalescent COVID-19.

This chain connects TRBV7-2 to TRBJ2-1; 15 bases are a match to TRBD2. The CDR3 runs 16 residues. Trimming took 5 bases from V and 7 from J; bases not matched to a gene: 6. The germline CDR1 and CDR2 sequences are SGHTA and FQGNSA. CDR3 DNA sequence: TGTGCCAGCAGCAGAGGACTAGCGGGGGGGGTGAATGAGCAGTTCTTC. This translates into CASSRGLAGGVNEQFF. The full variable domain, in which reference TRBV7-2 and TRBJ2-1 provide the parts outside the CDR3, is GAGVSQSPSNKVTEKGKDVELRCDPISGHTALYWYRQSLGQGLEFLIYFQGNSAPDKSGLPSDRFSAERTGGSVSTLTIQRTQQEDSAVYLCASSRGLAGGVNEQFFGPGTRLTVL.

This sequence joins TRBV7-6 and TRBJ2-3; tentative D call: TRBD2 (6 bases). The CDR3 extends over 14 amino acids. The V and J ends lost 5 bases and 8 bases respectively, with 17 bases between them. Germline V gene data show CDR1 as SGHVS and CDR2 as FNYEAQ. The DNA for the CDR3 is TGTGCCAGCAGCCACGGGGGAGCGGGTAGTACGCAGTATTTT. It codes for CASSHGGAGSTQYF. Combining the CDR3 with reference TRBV7-6 and TRBJ2-3 gives the whole variable domain GAGVSQSPRYKVTKRGQDVALRCDPISGHVSLYWYRQALGQGPEFLTYFNYEAQQDKSGLPNDRFSAERPEGSISTLTIQRTEQRDSAMYRCASSHGGAGSTQYFGPGTRLTVL.

This chain links TRBV7-8 with TRBJ1-6, with 8 bases matching TRBD1. This CDR3 comprises 13 residues. Germline CDR1 and CDR2: SGHVS and FQNEAQ. J lost 10 bases, V lost 6 bases, and 5 bases had no gene match. The CDR3 DNA sequence: TGTGCCAGCAGGGGACAGGCGGGGTCACCCCTCCACTTT. Amino acid sequence: CASRGQAGSPLHF.

V gene TRBV27 combines with J gene TRBJ2-5; the D gene is possibly TRBD1 (5 bases). Trimming removed 4 bases from V and 9 bases from J, with 12 bases in between. This CDR3 contains 12 residues. Per germline, CDR1 MNHEY and CDR2 SMNVEV (reference sequence). The CDR3 protein is CASSSPEGAQYF. CDR3 nucleotide sequence: TGTGCCAGCAGTTCACCCGAAGGGGCCCAGTACTTC.

This chain uses TRBV9 with TRBJ1-3; possible D gene TRBD1, 5 bases. V was cut by 3 bases and J by 0 bases, with 10 bases left in between. The CDR3 spans 15 residues. Per the germline V gene, CDR1 is SGDLS and CDR2 is YYNGEE. CDR3 in DNA: TGTGCCAGCAGCGGGATGGGACTCTCTGGAAACACCATATATTTT. Protein: CASSGMGLSGNTIYF. The full variable domain, with the rest looked up from reference TRBV9 and TRBJ1-3, is DSGVTQTPKHLITATGQRVTLRCSPRSGDLSVYWYQQSLDQGLQFLIQYYNGEERAKGNILERFSAQQFPDLHSELNLSSLELGDSALYFCASSGMGLSGNTIYFGEGSWLTVV.

The V call is TRBV2, the J call TRBJ1-2, with a possible D match to TRBD1 (5 bases). This CDR3 contains 12 residues. The germline gives CDR1 SNHLY, CDR2 FYNNEI. The ends were cut back, 5 bases at V and 6 bases at J, with 10 bases in the middle. CDR3 sequence (DNA): TGTGCCAGCAGTTACTCAGGGAATGGCTACACCTTC. It encodes CASSYSGNGYTF.

This clone was found a few times. This chain uses TRBV4-1 with TRBJ2-1; D is perhaps TRBD1 (6 bases). This CDR3 region has 18 residues. CDR1 and CDR2 from the germline V gene are MGHRA and YSYEKL. V gave up 4 bases and J gave up 2 bases, with 21 bases separating them. This CDR3 reads CASSREATESGAYNEQFF. The CDR3 nucleotides are TGCGCCAGCAGCCGTGAGGCGACAGAGTCAGGGGCCTACAATGAGCAGTTCTTC.

V is TRBV14 and J is TRBJ2-3, with TRBD1 identical over 8 bases. The CDR3 spans 15 residues. CDR1 SGHDN and CDR2 FVKESK come from the germline V gene. V dropped 1 base and J dropped 0; count of bases not matched to a gene: 0. The CDR3 sequence: CASSQGTGSTDTQYF. In nucleotides, the CDR3 is TGTGCCAGCAGCCAAGGGACAGGGAGCACAGATACGCAGTATTTT.

The V gene is TRBV10-2, the J gene TRBJ1-1; possibly TRBD1 for D (5 bases). The length of the CDR3 is 13 residues. V was clipped by 2 bases and J by 3 bases, with 7 bases between them. CDR1 WSHSY and CDR2 SAAADI come from the germline V gene. The DNA of the CDR3 is TGCGCCAGCAGTGAGAAGGGGTACACTGAAGCTTTCTTT. Translating it yields CASSEKGYTEAFF.

As concerns this clone: One end of the junction is discordant with germline, which a read error may explain. The rearrangement uses TRBV5-1 and TRBJ2-1; TRBD2 is a possible D gene (5 bases). This CDR3 is 15 amino acids long. Germline V gene data show CDR1 as SGHRS and CDR2 as YFSETQ. CDR3 DNA: TGCGCCGGCAGCTTGGTAGGGAGCTCCTACAATGAGCAGTTCTTC. Translating it yields CAGSLVGSSYNEQFF.

This chain links TRBV2 with TRBJ1-1; D perhaps matches TRBD1 (5 bases). The length of the CDR3 is 12 residues. The germline V and J ends were trimmed by 8 bases and 1 base, with 8 bases remaining between them. Germline V CDR1 and CDR2: SNHLY, FYNNEI. The CDR3 sequence: CASGQGNTEAFF. For the CDR3, the DNA is TGTGCCAGCGGGCAGGGGAACACTGAAGCTTTCTTT.

The table lists this clone with a few counts. The chain uses TRBV7-9 and TRBJ2-2; D not certain. CDR3 size: 13 residues. The germline V gene has CDR1 SEHNR and CDR2 FQNEAQ (reference sequence). Trimming shortened V by 5 bases and J by 2 bases, and 6 bases separated the two germline ends. CDR3 in amino acids: CASSRSNTGELFF. In DNA, the CDR3 is TGTGCCAGCAGCCGCAGTAACACCGGGGAGCTGTTTTTT.

This chain joins TRBV5-4 and TRBJ2-3; D call uncertain. Germline V gives CDR1 SGHNT, CDR2 YYREEE (reference sequence). The CDR3 is 12 residues long. The V gene lost 3 bases and the J gene lost 5 bases, with 7 bases spanning the gap. The CDR3 loop is CASSSSLDTQYF. The CDR3 nucleotides read TGTGCCAGCAGCTCCTCTTTAGATACGCAGTATTTT.

The chain couples TRBV19 to TRBJ2-5; 10 bases are shared with TRBD2. There are 17 residues in the CDR3. V lost 0 bases, J lost 3 bases, and 7 bases stayed unmatched. The germline V gene encodes CDR1 LNHDA and CDR2 SQIVND (reference sequence). The CDR3 nucleotides are TGTGCCAGTAGTATAGATCTGGGGCTAGCGGGAGAAGAGACCCAGTACTTC. Its translation is CASSIDLGLAGEETQYF.

The rearrangement uses TRBV9 and TRBJ2-1; D is unresolved. This CDR3 comprises 15 residues. Trimming removed 3 bases at V and 0 bases at J, with 10 bases between. From germline, CDR1 is SGDLS and CDR2 YYNGEE. For the CDR3, the DNA is TGTGCCAGCAGCGGTAGCACCTTCTCCTACAATGAGCAGTTCTTC. This codes for CASSGSTFSYNEQFF. The entire variable domain, with the rest obtained from reference TRBV9 and TRBJ2-1, is as follows: DSGVTQTPKHLITATGQRVTLRCSPRSGDLSVYWYQQSLDQGLQFLIQYYNGEERAKGNILERFSAQQFPDLHSELNLSSLELGDSALYFCASSGSTFSYNEQFFGPGTRLTVL.

The CDR3 DNA sequence: TGTGCCAGCAGCTTTTCTCAGGACACTGAAGCTTTCTTT. Translation: CASSFSQDTEAFF. This sequence joins TRBV5-4 and TRBJ1-1, with D hard to call. V was cut by 2 bases and J by 3 bases, with 8 bases left in between. The CDR3 consists of 13 residues. Germline V gives CDR1 SGHNT, CDR2 YYREEE (reference sequence).

V gene TRBV5-1 combines with J gene TRBJ2-7; 10 bases line up with TRBD1. The germline V gene has CDR1 SGHRS and CDR2 YFSETQ. CDR3 size: 16 residues. Losses at the gene ends were 0 bases for V and 6 bases for J; bases not matched to a gene: 9. CDR3 protein: CASSLGPAGTGVEQYF. For the CDR3, the DNA is TGCGCCAGCAGCTTGGGGCCCGCCGGGACAGGGGTCGAGCAGTACTTC.

The V and J genes are TRBV7-8 and TRBJ2-1; D perhaps matches TRBD1 (5 bases). The CDR3 is made up of 15 amino acids. Germline CDR1 reads SGHVS; CDR2 reads FQNEAQ. V gave up 5 bases and J gave up 3 bases, with 14 bases separating them. The CDR3 loop is CASSPSTGSYNEQFF. The CDR3 DNA reads as TGTGCCAGCAGCCCCTCTACAGGTAGCTACAATGAGCAGTTCTTC.

This sequence joins TRBV5-1 and TRBJ2-2, with 7 positions matching TRBD1. In germline, CDR1 is SGHRS, CDR2 YFSETQ. The length of the CDR3 is 14 residues. Trimming at V came to 9 bases and at J to 2 bases, leaving 7 bases not matched to a gene. The CDR3 here is CAIRRDSNTGELFF. DNA for the CDR3: TGCGCCATCCGCCGGGACAGCAACACCGGGGAGCTGTTTTTT.

This sequence joins TRBV19 and TRBJ1-5; no definite D call. Germline V gives CDR1 LNHDA, CDR2 SQIVND (reference sequence). V was trimmed by 7 bases and J by 4 bases, leaving 17 bases between them. The CDR3 totals 15 residues. CDR3: CASKPLGLANQPQHF. DNA of the CDR3: TGTGCCAGTAAGCCCCTAGGGCTAGCGAATCAGCCCCAGCATTTT. The variable domain in full, completed from reference TRBV19 and TRBJ1-5, reads DGGITQSPKYLFRKEGQNVTLSCEQNLNHDAMYWYRQDPGQGLRLIYYSQIVNDFQKGDIAEGYSVSREKKESFPLTVTSAQKNPTAFYLCASKPLGLANQPQHFGDGTRLSIL.

The V gene is TRBV5-1, the J gene TRBJ1-6, with a weak D call TRBD1 (5 bases). Germline values: CDR1 SGHRS, CDR2 YFSETQ. Trimming cost V 3 bases and J 6 bases, with 10 bases left between them. This CDR3 is 14 amino acids long. CDR3 sequence reads: CASSWGERNSPLHF. Written as DNA, the CDR3 is TGCGCCAGCAGCTGGGGGGAGCGTAATTCACCCCTCCACTTT.

J is TRBJ1-1 and V is TRBV28; the D gene is possibly TRBD1 (5 bases). The germline CDR1 and CDR2 sequences are MDHEN and SYDVKM. The CDR3 covers 14 residues. The V end was cut by 5 bases, the J end by 0 bases, with 10 bases between. The DNA of the CDR3 is TGTGCCAGCAGTCCTGCAGGGATGAACACTGAAGCTTTCTTT. It translates to CASSPAGMNTEAFF.

The chain combines TRBV5-1 with TRBJ2-1; perhaps TRBD2 as D (6 bases). This CDR3 comprises 16 residues. Trimming stripped 4 bases from V and 9 bases from J, with 23 bases between. The germline gives CDR1 SGHRS, CDR2 YFSETQ. The CDR3 nucleotides read TGCGCCAGCAGCCCCCCTTCGGGTCTAGCGACCGGTGAGCAGTTCTTC. This codes for CASSPPSGLATGEQFF.

The genes are TRBV30 and TRBJ1-5; the D gene is possibly TRBD1 (5 bases). V lost 2 bases, J lost 5 bases, and 19 bases lay in between. The CDR3 loop spans 16 amino acids. The germline V gene encodes CDR1 GTSNPN and CDR2 SVGIG (reference sequence). As DNA, the CDR3 is TGTGCCTGGAGTTTTGCAGGGAACTCGGGCGATCAGCCCCAGCATTTT. It translates to CAWSFAGNSGDQPQHF.